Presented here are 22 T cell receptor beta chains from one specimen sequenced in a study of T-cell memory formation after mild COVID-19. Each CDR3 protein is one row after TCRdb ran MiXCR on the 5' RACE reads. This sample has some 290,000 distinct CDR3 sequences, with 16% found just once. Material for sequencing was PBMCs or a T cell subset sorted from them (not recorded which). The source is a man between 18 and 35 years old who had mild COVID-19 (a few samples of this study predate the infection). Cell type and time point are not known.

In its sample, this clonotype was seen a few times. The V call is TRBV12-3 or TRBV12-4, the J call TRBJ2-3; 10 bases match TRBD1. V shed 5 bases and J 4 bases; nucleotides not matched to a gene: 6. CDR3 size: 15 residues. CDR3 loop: CASSLDRGQSDTQYF. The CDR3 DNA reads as TGTGCCAGCAGTCTCGACAGGGGGCAGTCAGATACGCAGTATTTT.

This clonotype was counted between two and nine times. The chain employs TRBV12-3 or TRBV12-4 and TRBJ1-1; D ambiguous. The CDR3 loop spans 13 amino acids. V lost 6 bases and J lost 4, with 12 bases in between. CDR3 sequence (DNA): TGTGCCAGCAGCCCGCCTTCCTCCACTGAAGCTTTCTTT. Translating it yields CASSPPSSTEAFF.

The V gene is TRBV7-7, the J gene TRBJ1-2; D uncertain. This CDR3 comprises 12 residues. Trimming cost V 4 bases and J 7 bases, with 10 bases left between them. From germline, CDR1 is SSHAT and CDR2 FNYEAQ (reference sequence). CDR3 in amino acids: CASSWRWTGYTF. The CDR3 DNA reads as TGTGCCAGCAGCTGGCGTTGGACTGGCTACACCTTC.

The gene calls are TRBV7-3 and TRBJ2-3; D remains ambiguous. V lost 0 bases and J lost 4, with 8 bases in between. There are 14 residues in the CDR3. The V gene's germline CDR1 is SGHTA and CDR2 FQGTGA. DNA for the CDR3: TGTGCCAGCAGCTTAACAGAGTCAGCAGATACGCAGTATTTT. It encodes CASSLTESADTQYF.

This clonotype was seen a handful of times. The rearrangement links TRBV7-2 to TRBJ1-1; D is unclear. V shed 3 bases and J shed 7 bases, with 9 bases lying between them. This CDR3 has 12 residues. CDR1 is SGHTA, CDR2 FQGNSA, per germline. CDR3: CASSFNGIEAFF. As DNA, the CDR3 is TGTGCCAGCAGCTTTAACGGTATTGAAGCTTTCTTT.

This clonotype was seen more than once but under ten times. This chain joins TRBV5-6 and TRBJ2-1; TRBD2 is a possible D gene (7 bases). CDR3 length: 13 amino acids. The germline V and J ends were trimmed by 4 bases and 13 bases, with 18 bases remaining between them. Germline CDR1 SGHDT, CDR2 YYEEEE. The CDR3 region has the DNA TGTGCCAGCAGCACTGATCCGGGGGGCGGACAGTTCTTC. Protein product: CASSTDPGGGQFF.

CDR3 bases: TGTGCCAGCAATCTCCAGGGTAATGAAAAACTGTTTTTT. Translating gives CASNLQGNEKLFF. The gene calls are TRBV12-3 or TRBV12-4 and TRBJ1-4; perhaps TRBD1 as D (5 bases). The V and J ends lost 7 bases and 4 bases respectively, with 10 bases between them. The CDR3 covers 13 residues.

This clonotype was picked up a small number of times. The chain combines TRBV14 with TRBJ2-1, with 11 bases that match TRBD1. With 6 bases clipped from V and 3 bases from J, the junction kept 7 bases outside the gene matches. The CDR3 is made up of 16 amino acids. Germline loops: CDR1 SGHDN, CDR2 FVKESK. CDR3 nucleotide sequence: TGTGCCAGCAGGCGAACCGGGACAGGGGGCTACAATGAGCAGTTCTTC. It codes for CASRRTGTGGYNEQFF.

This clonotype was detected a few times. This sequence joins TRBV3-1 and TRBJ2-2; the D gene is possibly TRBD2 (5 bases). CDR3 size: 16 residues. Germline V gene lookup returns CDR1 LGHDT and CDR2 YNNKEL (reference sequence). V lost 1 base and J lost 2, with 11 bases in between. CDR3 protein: CASSQGTVYNTGELFF. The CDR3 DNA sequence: TGTGCCAGCAGCCAAGGGACTGTCTACAACACCGGGGAGCTGTTTTTT.

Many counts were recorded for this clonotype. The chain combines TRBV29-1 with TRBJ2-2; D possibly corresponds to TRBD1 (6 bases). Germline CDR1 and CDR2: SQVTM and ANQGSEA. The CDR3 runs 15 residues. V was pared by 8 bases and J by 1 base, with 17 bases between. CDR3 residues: CSFMGRGVNTGELFF. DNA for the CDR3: TGCAGCTTTATGGGCAGGGGCGTGAACACCGGGGAGCTGTTTTTT.

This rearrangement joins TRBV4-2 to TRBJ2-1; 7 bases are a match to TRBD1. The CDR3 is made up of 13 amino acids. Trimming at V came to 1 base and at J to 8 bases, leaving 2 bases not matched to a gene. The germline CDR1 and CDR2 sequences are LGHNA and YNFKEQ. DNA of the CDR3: TGTGCCAGCAGCCAAGGACAGGGCTATGAGCAGTTCTTC. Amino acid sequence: CASSQGQGYEQFF.

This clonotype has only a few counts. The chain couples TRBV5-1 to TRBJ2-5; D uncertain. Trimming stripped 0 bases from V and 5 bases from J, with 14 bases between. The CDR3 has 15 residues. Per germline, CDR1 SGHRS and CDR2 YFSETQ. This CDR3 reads CASSLAATGRETQYF. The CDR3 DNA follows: TGCGCCAGCAGCTTGGCCGCGACCGGTCGGGAGACCCAGTACTTC.

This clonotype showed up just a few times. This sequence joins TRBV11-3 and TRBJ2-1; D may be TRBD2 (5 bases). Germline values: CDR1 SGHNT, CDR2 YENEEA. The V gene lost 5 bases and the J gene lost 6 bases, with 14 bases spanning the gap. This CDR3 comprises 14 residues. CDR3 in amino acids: CASSRRNVANEQFF. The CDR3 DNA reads TGTGCCAGCAGCCGGAGGAATGTGGCCAATGAGCAGTTCTTC.

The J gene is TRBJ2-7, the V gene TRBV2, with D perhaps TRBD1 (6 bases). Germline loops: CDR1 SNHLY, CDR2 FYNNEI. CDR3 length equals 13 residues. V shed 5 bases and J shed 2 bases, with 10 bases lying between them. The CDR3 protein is CASSIRTAYEQYF. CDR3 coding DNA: TGTGCCAGCAGTATTAGGACAGCCTACGAGCAGTACTTC.

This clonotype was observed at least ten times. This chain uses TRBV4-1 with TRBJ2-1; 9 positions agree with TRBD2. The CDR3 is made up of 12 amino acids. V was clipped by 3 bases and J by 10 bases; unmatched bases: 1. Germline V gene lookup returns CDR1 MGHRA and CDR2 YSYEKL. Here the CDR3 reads CASSHTSGEQFF. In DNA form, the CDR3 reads TGCGCCAGCAGCCACACTAGCGGGGAGCAGTTCTTC.

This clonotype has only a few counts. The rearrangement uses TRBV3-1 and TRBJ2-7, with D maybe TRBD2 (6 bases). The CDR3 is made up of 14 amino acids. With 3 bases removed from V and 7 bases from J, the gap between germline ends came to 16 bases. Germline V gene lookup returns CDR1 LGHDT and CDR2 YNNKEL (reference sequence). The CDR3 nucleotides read TGTGCCAGCAGCCAGGTTCGGGGGTCTCGGGAGCAGTACTTC. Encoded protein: CASSQVRGSREQYF.

In nucleotides, the CDR3 is TGTGCCAGCAGCTCCTACGCGGGAACAGATACGCAGTATTTT. Protein product: CASSSYAGTDTQYF. The V call is TRBV7-6, the J call TRBJ2-3, with D tentatively TRBD2 (6 bases). The V end was cut by 4 bases, the J end by 3 bases, with 11 bases between. The CDR3 length is 14 residues. In germline, CDR1 is SGHVS, CDR2 FNYEAQ.

Written as DNA, the CDR3 is TGTGCCAGTAGACTACCTGGGTGGCCCCAGCATTTT. Translating gives CASRLPGWPQHF. This sequence joins TRBV19 and TRBJ1-5; D unclear. The CDR3 is made up of 12 amino acids. Between the trimmed V and J ends, which lost 6 bases and 9 bases, there was a span of 12 bases. Germline V lookup: CDR1 LNHDA, CDR2 SQIVND (reference sequence).

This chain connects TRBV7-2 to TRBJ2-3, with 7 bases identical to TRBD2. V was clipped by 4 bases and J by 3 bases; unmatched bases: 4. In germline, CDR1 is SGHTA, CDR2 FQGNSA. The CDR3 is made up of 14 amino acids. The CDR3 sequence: CASSYGGITDTQYF. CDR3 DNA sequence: TGTGCCAGCAGCTACGGGGGGATTACAGATACGCAGTATTTT.

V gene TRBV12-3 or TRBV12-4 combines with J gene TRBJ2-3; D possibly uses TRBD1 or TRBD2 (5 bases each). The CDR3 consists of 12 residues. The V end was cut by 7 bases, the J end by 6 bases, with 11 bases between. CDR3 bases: TGTGCCAGCACAGGGAGTTCTGATACGCAGTATTTT. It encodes CASTGSSDTQYF.

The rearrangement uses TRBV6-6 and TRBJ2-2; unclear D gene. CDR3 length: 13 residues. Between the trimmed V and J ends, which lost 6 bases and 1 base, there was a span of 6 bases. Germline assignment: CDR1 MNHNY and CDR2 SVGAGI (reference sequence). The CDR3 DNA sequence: TGTGCCAGCAGACGGGTGAACACCGGGGAGCTGTTTTTT. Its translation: CASRRVNTGELFF.

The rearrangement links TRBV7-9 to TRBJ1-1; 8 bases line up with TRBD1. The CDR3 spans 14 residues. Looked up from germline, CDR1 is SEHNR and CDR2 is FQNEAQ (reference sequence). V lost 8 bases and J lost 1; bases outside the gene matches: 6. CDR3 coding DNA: TGTGCCAGCGGGCCTGGGACAGGGAACACTGAAGCTTTCTTT. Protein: CASGPGTGNTEAFF.